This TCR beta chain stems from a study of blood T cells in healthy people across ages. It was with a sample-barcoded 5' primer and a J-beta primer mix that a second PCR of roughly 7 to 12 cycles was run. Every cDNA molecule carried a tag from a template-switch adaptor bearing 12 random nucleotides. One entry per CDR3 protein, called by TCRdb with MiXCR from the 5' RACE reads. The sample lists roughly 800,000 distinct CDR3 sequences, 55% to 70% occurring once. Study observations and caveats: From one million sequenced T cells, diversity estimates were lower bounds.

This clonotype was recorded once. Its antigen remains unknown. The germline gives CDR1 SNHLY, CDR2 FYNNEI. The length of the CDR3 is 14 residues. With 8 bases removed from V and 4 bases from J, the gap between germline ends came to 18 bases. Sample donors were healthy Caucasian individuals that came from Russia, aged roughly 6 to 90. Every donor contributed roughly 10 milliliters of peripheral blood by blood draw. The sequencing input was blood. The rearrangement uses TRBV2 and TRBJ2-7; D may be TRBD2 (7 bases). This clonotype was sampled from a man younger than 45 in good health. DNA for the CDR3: TGTGCCAGCGGGGATAGGGGGACTACGTACGAGCAGTACTTC. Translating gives CASGDRGTTYEQYF. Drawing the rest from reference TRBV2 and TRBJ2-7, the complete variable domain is EPEVTQTPSHQVTQMGQEVILRCVPISNHLYFYWYRQILGQKVEFLVSFYNNEISEKSEIFDDQFSVERPDGSNFTLKIRSTKLEDSAMYFCASGDRGTTYEQYFGPGTRLTVT.